This TCR beta chain was captured by sequencing in a study of T cell repertoires in cytomegalovirus infection. Study-wide background: Matching HLA type, along with CMV infection, was indicated by public TCR beta signatures. Overall study results and limits: The study identified carriers of CMV plus the relevant HLA from cumulative public TCR beta family frequency. In two of eight donors, the top clonotype was HLA-C-restricted CMV-specific.

This CDR3 is built from 14 residues. Germline lookup yields CDR1 SGHVS and CDR2 FNYEAQ. V dropped 4 bases and J dropped 2 bases, with 9 bases sitting between them. TCRdb recomputed calls from the reads with MiXCR, one row per CDR3 protein. The data hold some 230,000 distinct CDR3 sequences, with about 23% observed a single time. This clonotype was detected many times. Its target is not known. This receptor was taken from a human donor in good health (CMV status not recorded). Some clones in this sample may be carry-over from other donors' samples. The rearrangement links TRBV7-6 to TRBJ1-3; the D is unclear. The sequencing sample was made of CD8+ T cells from PBMCs. The CDR3 region has the DNA TGTGCCAGCAGCTACCTCGGCACTGGAAACACCATATATTTT. It is translated as CASSYLGTGNTIYF.